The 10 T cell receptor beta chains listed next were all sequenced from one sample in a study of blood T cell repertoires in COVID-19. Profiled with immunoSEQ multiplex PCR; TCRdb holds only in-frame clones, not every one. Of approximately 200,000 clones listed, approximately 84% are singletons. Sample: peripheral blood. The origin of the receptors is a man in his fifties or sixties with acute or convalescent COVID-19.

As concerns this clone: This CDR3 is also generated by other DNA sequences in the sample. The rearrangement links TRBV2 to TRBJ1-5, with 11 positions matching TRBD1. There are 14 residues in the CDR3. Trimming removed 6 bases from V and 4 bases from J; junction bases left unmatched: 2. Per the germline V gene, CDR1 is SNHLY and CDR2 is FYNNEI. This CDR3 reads CASSGTGGNQPQHF. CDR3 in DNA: TGTGCCAGCAGCGGGACAGGGGGGAATCAGCCCCAGCATTTT.

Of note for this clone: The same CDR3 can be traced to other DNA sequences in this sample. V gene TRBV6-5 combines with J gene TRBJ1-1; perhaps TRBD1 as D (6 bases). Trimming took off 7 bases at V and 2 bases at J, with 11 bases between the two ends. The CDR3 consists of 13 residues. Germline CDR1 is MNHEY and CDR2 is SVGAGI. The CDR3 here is CASKLQGNTEAFF. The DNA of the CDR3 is TGTGCCAGCAAACTACAGGGAAACACTGAAGCTTTCTTT.

CDR3 amino acids: CASSESGWGTEAFF. CDR3 bases: TGTGCCAGCAGTGAGTCAGGGTGGGGAACTGAAGCTTTCTTT. This chain uses TRBV2 with TRBJ1-1; perhaps TRBD1 as D (5 bases). The germline V gene has CDR1 SNHLY and CDR2 FYNNEI. Trimming removed 3 bases from V and 5 bases from J, with 13 bases in between. The length of the CDR3 is 14 residues.

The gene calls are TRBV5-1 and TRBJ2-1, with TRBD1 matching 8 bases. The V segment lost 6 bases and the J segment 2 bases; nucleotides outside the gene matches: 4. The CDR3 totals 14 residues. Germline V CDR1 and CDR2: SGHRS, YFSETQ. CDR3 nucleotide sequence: TGCGCCAGCACGGACAGGGTAGCCTACAATGAGCAGTTCTTC. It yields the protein CASTDRVAYNEQFF.

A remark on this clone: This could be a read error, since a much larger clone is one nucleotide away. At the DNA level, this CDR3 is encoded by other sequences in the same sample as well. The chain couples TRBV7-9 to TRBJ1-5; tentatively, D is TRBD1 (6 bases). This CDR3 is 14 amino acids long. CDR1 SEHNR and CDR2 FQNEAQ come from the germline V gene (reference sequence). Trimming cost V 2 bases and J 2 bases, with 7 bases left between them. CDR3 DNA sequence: TGTGCCAGCAGCTTATCAGGGGGCAATCAGCCCCAGCATTTT. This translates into CASSLSGGNQPQHF.

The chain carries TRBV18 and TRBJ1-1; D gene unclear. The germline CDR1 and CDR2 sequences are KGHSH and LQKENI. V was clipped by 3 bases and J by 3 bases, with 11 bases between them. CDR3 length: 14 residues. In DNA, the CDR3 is TGTGCCAGCTCACCGAATCGCAGGTACACTGAAGCTTTCTTT. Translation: CASSPNRRYTEAFF. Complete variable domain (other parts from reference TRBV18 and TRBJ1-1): NAGVMQNPRHLVRRRGQEARLRCSPMKGHSHVYWYRQLPEEGLKFMVYLQKENIIDESGMPKERFSAEFPKEGPSILRIQQVVRGDSAAYFCASSPNRRYTEAFFGQGTRLTVV.

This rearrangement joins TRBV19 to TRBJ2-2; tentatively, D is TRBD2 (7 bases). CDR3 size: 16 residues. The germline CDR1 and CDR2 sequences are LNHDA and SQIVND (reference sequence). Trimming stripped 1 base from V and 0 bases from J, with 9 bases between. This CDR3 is CASSIGEGANTGELFF. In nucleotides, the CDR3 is TGTGCCAGTAGTATAGGGGAGGGGGCGAACACCGGGGAGCTGTTTTTT. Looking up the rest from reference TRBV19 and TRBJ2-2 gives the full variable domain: DGGITQSPKYLFRKEGQNVTLSCEQNLNHDAMYWYRQDPGQGLRLIYYSQIVNDFQKGDIAEGYSVSREKKESFPLTVTSAQKNPTAFYLCASSIGEGANTGELFFGEGSRLTVL.

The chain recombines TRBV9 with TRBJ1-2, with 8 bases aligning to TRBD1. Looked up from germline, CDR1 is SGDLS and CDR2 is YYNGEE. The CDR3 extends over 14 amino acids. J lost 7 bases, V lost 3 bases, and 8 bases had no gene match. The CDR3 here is CASSAGTGLLGYTF. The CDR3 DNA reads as TGTGCCAGCAGCGCTGGGACAGGCCTCCTTGGCTACACCTTC.

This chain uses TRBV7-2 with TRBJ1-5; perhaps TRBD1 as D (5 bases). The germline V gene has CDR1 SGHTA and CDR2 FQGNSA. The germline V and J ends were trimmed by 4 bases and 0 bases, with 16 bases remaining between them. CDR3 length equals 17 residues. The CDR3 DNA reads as TGTGCCAGCAGCTCCCATGGGGCGGTCGTTAGCAATCAGCCCCAGCATTTT. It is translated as CASSSHGAVVSNQPQHF.

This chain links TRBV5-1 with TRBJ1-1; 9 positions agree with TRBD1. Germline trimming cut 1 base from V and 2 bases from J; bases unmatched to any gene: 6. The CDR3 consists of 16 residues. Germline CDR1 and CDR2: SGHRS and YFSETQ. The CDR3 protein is CASSLTPGQGNTEAFF. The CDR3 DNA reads TGCGCCAGCAGCTTGACCCCGGGACAGGGTAACACTGAAGCTTTCTTT.